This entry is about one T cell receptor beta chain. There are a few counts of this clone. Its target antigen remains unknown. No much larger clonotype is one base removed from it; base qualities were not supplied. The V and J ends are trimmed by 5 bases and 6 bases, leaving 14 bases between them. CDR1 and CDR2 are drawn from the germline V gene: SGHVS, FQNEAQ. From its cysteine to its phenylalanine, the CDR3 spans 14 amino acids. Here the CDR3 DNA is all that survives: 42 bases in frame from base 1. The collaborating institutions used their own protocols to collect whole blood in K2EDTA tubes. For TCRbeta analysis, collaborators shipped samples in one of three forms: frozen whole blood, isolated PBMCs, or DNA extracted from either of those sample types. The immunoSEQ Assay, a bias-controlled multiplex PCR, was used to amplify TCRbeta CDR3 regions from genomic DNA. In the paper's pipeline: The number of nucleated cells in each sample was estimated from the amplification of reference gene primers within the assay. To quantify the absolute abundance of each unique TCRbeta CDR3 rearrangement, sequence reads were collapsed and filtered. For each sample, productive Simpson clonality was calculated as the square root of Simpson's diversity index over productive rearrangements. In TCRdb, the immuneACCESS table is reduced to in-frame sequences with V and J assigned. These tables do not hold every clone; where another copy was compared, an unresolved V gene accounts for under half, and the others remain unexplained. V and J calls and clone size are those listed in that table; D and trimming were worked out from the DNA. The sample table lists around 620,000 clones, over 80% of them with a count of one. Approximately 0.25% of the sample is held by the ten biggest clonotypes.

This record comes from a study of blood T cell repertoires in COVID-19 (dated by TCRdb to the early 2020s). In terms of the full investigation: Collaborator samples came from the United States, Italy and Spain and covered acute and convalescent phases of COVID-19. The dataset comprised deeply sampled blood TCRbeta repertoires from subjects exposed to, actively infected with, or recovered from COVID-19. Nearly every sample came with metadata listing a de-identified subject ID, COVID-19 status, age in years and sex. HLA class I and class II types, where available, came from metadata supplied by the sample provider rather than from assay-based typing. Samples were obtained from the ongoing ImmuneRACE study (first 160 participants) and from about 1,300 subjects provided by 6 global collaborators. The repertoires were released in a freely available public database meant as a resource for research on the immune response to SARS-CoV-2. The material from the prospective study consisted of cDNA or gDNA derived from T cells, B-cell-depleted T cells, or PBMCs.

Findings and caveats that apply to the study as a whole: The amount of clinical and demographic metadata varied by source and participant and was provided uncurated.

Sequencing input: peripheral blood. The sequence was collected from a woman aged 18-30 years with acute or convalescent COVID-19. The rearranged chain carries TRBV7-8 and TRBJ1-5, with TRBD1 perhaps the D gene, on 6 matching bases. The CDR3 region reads CASSPTGIGQPQHF. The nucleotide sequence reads TGTGCCAGCAGCCCCACAGGGATCGGTCAGCCCCAGCATTTT.